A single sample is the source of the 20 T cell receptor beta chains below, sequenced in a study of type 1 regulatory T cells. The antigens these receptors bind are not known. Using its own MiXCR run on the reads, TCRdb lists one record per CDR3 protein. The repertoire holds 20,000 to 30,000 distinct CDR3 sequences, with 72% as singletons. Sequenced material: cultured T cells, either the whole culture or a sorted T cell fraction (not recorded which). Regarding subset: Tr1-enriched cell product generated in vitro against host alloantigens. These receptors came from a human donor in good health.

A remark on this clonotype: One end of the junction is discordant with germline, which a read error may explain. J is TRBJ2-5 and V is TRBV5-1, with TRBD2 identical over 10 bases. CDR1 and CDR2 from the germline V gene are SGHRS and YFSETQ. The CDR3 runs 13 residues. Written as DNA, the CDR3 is TGCGCCAGCAAGGGTCTAGCGGGGGAGAACCAGTACTTC. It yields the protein CASKGLAGENQYF.

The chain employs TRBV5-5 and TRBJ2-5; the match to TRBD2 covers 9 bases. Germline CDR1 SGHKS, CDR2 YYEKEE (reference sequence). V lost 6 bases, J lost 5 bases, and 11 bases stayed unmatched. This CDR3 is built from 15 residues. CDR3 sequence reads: CASTRRAGGQETQYF. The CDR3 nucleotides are TGTGCCAGCACCAGGAGAGCGGGGGGTCAGGAGACCCAGTACTTC.

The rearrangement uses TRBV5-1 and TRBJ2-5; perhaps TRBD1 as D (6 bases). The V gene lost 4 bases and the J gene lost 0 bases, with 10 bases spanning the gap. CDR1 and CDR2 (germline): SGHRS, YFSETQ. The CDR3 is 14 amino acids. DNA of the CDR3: TGCGCCAGCAGCCCCGGGACAAACCAAGAGACCCAGTACTTC. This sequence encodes CASSPGTNQETQYF.

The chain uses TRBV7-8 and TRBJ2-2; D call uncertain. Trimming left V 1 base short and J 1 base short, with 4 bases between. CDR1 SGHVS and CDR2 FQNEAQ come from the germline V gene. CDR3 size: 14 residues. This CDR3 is CASSLVGNTGELFF. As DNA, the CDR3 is TGTGCCAGCAGCTTAGTCGGGAACACCGGGGAGCTGTTTTTT.

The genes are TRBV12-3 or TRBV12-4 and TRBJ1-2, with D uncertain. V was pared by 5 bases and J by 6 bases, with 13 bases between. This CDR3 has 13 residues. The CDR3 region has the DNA TGTGCCAGCAGTCTCGGAGGTTGGGATGGCTACACCTTC. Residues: CASSLGGWDGYTF.

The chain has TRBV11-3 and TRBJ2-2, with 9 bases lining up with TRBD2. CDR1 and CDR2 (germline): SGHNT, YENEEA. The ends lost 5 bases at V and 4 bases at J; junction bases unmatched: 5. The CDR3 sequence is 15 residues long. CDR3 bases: TGTGCCAGCAGCCTAGCGGGGACTCGCACCGGGGAGCTGTTTTTT. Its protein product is CASSLAGTRTGELFF.

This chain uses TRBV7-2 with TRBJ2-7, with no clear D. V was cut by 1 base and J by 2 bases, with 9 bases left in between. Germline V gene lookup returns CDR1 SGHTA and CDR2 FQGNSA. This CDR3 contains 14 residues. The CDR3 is CASSLDGQPYEQYF. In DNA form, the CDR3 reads TGTGCCAGCAGCTTAGACGGCCAGCCCTACGAGCAGTACTTC. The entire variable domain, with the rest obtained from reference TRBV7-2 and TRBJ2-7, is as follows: GAGVSQSPSNKVTEKGKDVELRCDPISGHTALYWYRQSLGQGLEFLIYFQGNSAPDKSGLPSDRFSAERTGGSVSTLTIQRTQQEDSAVYLCASSLDGQPYEQYFGPGTRLTVT.

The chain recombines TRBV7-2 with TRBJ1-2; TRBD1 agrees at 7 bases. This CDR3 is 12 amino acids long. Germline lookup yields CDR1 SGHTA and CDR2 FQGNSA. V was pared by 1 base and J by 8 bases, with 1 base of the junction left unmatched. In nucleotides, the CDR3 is TGTGCCAGCAGCTTAGGAGGGGGCGGCTACACCTTC. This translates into CASSLGGGGYTF.

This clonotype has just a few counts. CDR3 sequence (DNA): TGTGCCAGCAGTGAAGCGACAGCTACAGTGTTCTTT. Amino acid sequence: CASSEATATVFF. The chain links TRBV2 to TRBJ1-1, with D tentatively TRBD1 (5 bases). Germline V gives CDR1 SNHLY, CDR2 FYNNEI. Trimming took 0 bases from V and 14 from J, leaving 13 bases between them. CDR3 length: 12 residues.

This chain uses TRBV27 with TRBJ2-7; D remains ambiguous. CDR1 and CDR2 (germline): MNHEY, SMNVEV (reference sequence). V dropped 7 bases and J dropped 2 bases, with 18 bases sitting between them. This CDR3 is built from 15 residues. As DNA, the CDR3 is TGTGCCAGCAAAGCTAGGCATCTTGCTACCTACGAGCAGTACTTC. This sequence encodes CASKARHLATYEQYF.

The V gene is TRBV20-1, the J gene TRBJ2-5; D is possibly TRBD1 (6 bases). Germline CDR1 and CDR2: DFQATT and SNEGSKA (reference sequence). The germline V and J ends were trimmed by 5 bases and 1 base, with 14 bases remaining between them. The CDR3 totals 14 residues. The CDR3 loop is CSALGGGGQETQYF. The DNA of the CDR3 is TGCAGTGCTCTTGGGGGCGGTGGCCAAGAGACCCAGTACTTC.

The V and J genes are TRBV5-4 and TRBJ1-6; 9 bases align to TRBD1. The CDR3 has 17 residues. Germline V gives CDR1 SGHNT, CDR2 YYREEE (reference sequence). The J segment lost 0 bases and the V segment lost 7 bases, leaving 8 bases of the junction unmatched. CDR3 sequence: CASGGQGESSYNSPLHF. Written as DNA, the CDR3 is TGTGCCAGCGGGGGACAGGGCGAAAGCTCCTATAATTCACCCCTCCACTTT.

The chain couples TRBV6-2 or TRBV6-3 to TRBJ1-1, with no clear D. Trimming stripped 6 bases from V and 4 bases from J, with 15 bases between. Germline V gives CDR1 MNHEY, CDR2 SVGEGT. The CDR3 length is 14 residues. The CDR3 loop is CASRTPGIRTEAFF. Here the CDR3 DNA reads TGTGCCAGCAGGACCCCGGGGATTCGCACTGAAGCTTTCTTT.

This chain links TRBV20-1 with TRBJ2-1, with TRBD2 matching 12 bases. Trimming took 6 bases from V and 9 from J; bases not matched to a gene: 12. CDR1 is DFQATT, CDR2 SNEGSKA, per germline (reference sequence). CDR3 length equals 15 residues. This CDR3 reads CSAINPGLAGPEQFF. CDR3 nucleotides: TGCAGTGCGATTAACCCGGGACTAGCGGGTCCTGAGCAGTTCTTC.

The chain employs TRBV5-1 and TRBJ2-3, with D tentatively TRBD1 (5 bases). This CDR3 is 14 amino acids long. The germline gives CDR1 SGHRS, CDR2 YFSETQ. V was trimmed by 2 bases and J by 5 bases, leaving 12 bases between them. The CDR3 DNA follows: TGCGCCAGCAGCTTTTTAGGGGATTTAGATACGCAGTATTTT. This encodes CASSFLGDLDTQYF.

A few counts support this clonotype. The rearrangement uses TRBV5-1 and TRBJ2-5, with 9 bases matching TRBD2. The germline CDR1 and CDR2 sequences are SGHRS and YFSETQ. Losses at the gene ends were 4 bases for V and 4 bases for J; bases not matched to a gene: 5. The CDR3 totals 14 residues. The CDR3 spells CASSISGGTETQYF. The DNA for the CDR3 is TGCGCCAGCAGCATCAGCGGGGGGACAGAGACCCAGTACTTC.

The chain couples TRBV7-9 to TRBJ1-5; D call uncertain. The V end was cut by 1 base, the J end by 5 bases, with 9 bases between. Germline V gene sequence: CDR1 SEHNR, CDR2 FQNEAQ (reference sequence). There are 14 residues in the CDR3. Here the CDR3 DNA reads TGTGCCAGCAGCTTAGGAGGGCTTTATCAGCCCCAGCATTTT. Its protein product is CASSLGGLYQPQHF.

The CDR3 loop is CASSLGFGGELFF. The DNA of the CDR3 is TGCGCCAGCAGCTTGGGGTTCGGCGGGGAGCTGTTTTTT. V is TRBV5-1 and J is TRBJ2-2; D is ambiguous. This CDR3 has 13 amino acids. Germline CDR1 is SGHRS and CDR2 is YFSETQ. The V end lost 0 bases, the J end lost 7 bases, and 7 bases lay between the germline ends.

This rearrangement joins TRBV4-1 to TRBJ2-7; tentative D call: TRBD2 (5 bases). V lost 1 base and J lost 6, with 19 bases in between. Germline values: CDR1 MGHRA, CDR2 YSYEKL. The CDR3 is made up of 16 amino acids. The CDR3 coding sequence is TGCGCCAGCAGCCAAGTCGAGGGCCTATTCCCCCGCGAGCAGTACTTC. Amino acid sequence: CASSQVEGLFPREQYF.

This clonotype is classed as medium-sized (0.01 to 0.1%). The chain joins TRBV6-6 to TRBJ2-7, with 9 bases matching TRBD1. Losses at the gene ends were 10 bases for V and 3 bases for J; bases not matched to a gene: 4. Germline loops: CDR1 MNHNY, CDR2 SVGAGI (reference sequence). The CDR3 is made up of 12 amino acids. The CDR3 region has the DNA TGTGCCACCCGACAGGGGGACTACGAGCAGTACTTC. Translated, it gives CATRQGDYEQYF.